This TCR beta chain was identified in a study of blood T cell repertoires in COVID-19. This CDR3 region has 16 residues. Germline CDR1 is SEHNR and CDR2 is FQNEAQ (reference sequence). V shed 1 base and J shed 9 bases, with 18 bases lying between them. Per the original methods: Scientists estimated how many nucleated cells there were by amplifying reference gene primers. The data were produced by immunoSEQ multiplex PCR, yet TCRdb's version contains in-frame clones alone and is incomplete. Clonal size and the V and J genes are those of that table, whereas D and trimming came from the DNA. The table includes approximately 170,000 clones, 75% to 90% detected once. Participant age was about 18 to 100 years, and participants resided in about two dozen US areas.

V usage is TRBV7-9 and J usage is TRBJ1-4; tentative D call: TRBD1 (5 bases). The receptor's source is a woman aged 50 to 60 who had recovered from COVID-19. Specimen: PBMCs or T cells enriched from blood (not recorded which). CDR3 sequence reads: CASSLEGSREVKKLFF. CDR3 bases: TGTGCCAGCAGCTTAGAAGGTAGCAGGGAGGTGAAAAAACTGTTTTTT.